A single T cell receptor beta chain is shown here with its context. Its matching antigen is unknown. The data belong to a study of cytotoxic CD8 clonotypes in ibrutinib-treated CLL. Broader study findings: Timing of sampling differed between sustained-remission and progressing patients. Exceeding age-matched healthy donors, baseline clonality also tracked the counts of circulating CD8+ T cells.

The CDR3 extends over 14 amino acids. Approximately 1.9 micrograms of genomic DNA, which was extracted from cryopreserved PBMCs, served as the material used for the TCR beta libraries. Clones were read by immunoSEQ multiplex PCR, and TCRdb kept only the in-frame ones, dropping some. The sample shows fewer than 25,000 clones, approximately 77% of them seen only once. Material: PBMCs, obtained before ibrutinib treatment. This receptor was taken from a human donor with chronic lymphocytic leukemia. This rearrangement joins TRBV21-1 to TRBJ2-5; TRBD1 was called by the table and not checked on the DNA. TRBV21-1 is classified as a pseudogene. Written as DNA, the CDR3 is TGTGCCAGCAAGTGGGCAGGGGATGTGGAGACCCAGTACTTC. This translates into CASKWAGDVETQYF.